These 2 T cell receptor beta chains were sequenced from one sample in a study of identical twins (dated by TCRdb to 2016 to 2017). Libraries were constructed by 5' RACE. The instrument given in TCRdb is Illumina HiSeq 2000. The raw public data were reprocessed by TCRdb itself: fastp quality trimming at Q25, MiXCR clonotype calling, in-frame beta chains only. Rows are unified per CDR3 protein, each entry keeping the most common DNA and genes. The sample table records over 500,000 distinct CDR3 sequences; about 20% of these occur just once. Of the sample, 0.91% falls within the top ten clones. The same data also went into a second study, on T cells expressing NK-cell markers.

Sequencing used CD4+ T cells sorted from blood. The receptors shown here come from a young woman in good health.

This clonotype showed up just a few times. The J gene is TRBJ2-2, the V gene TRBV5-4; D perhaps matches TRBD2 (5 bases). Trimming took 3 bases from V and 3 from J, leaving 15 bases between them. Germline V gene lookup returns CDR1 SGHNT and CDR2 YYREEE (reference sequence). The CDR3 is 16 residues long. Here the CDR3 DNA reads TGTGCCAGCAGCTCGGGGTTCGGGGTCGACACCGGGGAGCTGTTTTTT. Its protein product is CASSSGFGVDTGELFF.

V usage is TRBV3-1 and J usage is TRBJ2-7; 9 bases are a match to TRBD1. The CDR3 spans 16 residues. V gave up 2 bases and J gave up 7 bases; unmatched junction bases: 12. The germline V gene encodes CDR1 LGHDT and CDR2 YNNKEL (reference sequence). The CDR3 DNA is TGTGCCAGCAGCCAATCACCGGGACAGGGAAATCAAGAGCAGTACTTC. This sequence encodes CASSQSPGQGNQEQYF.